Listed below are T cell receptor beta chains from one sample, sequenced in a study of graft-versus-host responses after intestinal transplantation. Only in-frame clones appear in the TCRdb table, and some are missing; sequencing was by immunoSEQ multiplex PCR. The data hold more than 25,000 clones, with around 96% observed a single time. Sample: PBMCs, taken nearly 31 days after intestinal transplant. The receptor set was obtained from a human patient who received an intestinal transplant, so some T cells may come from the graft donor. The CDR3 runs from the conserved cysteine through the conserved F or W. D genes are given only for firm matches. Clone size is given for some rows only: seen once, a few or many times, or a class if the clone is expanded.

>TRBV7-2|.|TRBJ1-1|.
TGTGCCAGCAGCTTCCAGGGTCCGACTGAAGCTTTCTTT
CASSFQGPTEAFF
>TRBV19|.|TRBJ1-1|TRBD1
TGTGCCAGTAGTACCCGGGACAGCCCTATGAACACTGAAGCTTTCTTT
CASSTRDSPMNTEAFF
>TRBV27|.|TRBJ2-2|.
TGTGCCAGCAGTTCCTATGGAAATCCGAACACCGGGGAGCTGTTTTTT
CASSSYGNPNTGELFF
>TRBV30|.|TRBJ1-2|.
TGTGCCTGGAATAGGGTGGCAGCCCCTAGCTATGGCTACACCTTC
CAWNRVAAPSYGYTF
>TRBV10-2|.|TRBJ2-7|.
TGCGCCAGCAGTGAAGAACCGTATAACAAGCAGTACTTC
CASSEEPYNKQYF
>TRBV7-3|.|TRBJ2-2|.
TGTGCCAGCAGATCTCGGGAGTTGGACACCGGGGAGCTGTTTTTT
CASRSRELDTGELFF
>TRBV7-9|.|TRBJ2-7|TRBD1
TGTGCCAGCAGCTCTCAAGGGACAGGGGACTACGAGCAGTACTTC
CASSSQGTGDYEQYF
>TRBV30|.|TRBJ2-4|.
TGTGCCTGGAAGCCGTCAGGGAAAGCCAAAAACATTCAGTACTTC
CAWKPSGKAKNIQYF
>TRBV4-1|.|TRBJ2-1|TRBD2
TGCGCCAGCAGCCAAGGGACTAGCCCAATCTCCTACAATGAGCAGTTCTTC
CASSQGTSPISYNEQFF
>TRBV5-1|once|TRBJ2-5|.
TGCGCCAGCAGCTTCGGACAGGGAGGGTACCAAGAGACCCAGTACTTC
CASSFGQGGYQETQYF
>TRBV30|.|TRBJ1-2|.
TGTGCCTGGAGATGGCCTTTTGGGGGGGCCCCATATAGAGGCTACACCTTC
CAWRWPFGGAPYRGYTF
>TRBV5-1|.|TRBJ2-2|.
TGCGCCAGCAGCTTAAGCGGAGGGAACACCGGGGAGCTGTTTTTT
CASSLSGGNTGELFF
>TRBV9|.|TRBJ1-5|.
TGTGCCAGCAGCGTAGGCCCGAATCAGCCCCAGCATTTT
CASSVGPNQPQHF
>TRBV5-1|.|TRBJ1-1|.
TGCGCCAGCAGCTGGGTGGGGGGGAACACTGAAGCTTTCTTT
CASSWVGGNTEAFF
>TRBV6-1|.|TRBJ2-2|.
TGTGCCAGCATAAACCAATTCAACACCGGGGAGCTGTTTTTT
CASINQFNTGELFF
>TRBV6-5|.|TRBJ1-1|.
TGTGCCAGCAGTTACCCAGGCGGCAACACTGAAGCTTTCTTT
CASSYPGGNTEAFF
>TRBV5-4|few|TRBJ2-3|.
TGTGCCAGCAGCTTACTAGATACGCAGTATTTT
CASSLLDTQYF
>TRBV6-6|.|TRBJ1-6|.
TGTGCCAGCAGTGATGACAGGCACGCTCGTTCACCCCTCCACTTT
CASSDDRHARSPLHF
>TRBV19|.|TRBJ1-5|.
TGTGCCAGTAGTCCGGGGGGTCGCAATCAGCCCCAGCATTTT
CASSPGGRNQPQHF
>TRBV27|.|TRBJ2-3|.
TGTGCCAGCAGTCGGTGGACTGTCACAGATACGCAGTATTTT
CASSRWTVTDTQYF
>TRBV11-2|.|TRBJ2-3|.
TGTGCCAGCAGCTTATTCTCCAGGCGCACAGATACGCAGTATTTT
CASSLFSRRTDTQYF
>TRBV30|.|TRBJ2-3|TRBD2
TGTGCCTGGAGTATTACGGGAGGGCTCGCAGATACGCAGTATTTT
CAWSITGGLADTQYF
>TRBV29-1|.|TRBJ2-5|.
TGCAGCGTTGTAGCAGCGCAAGAGACCCAGTACTTC
CSVVAAQETQYF
>TRBV28|.|TRBJ1-1|.
TGTGCCAGCAGTTTTCAGGGAGGGAACACTGAAGCTTTCTTT
CASSFQGGNTEAFF
>TRBV6-6|.|TRBJ2-7|.
TGTGCCAGCAGTTACTCGGGGCGGCACTACGAGCAGTACTTC
CASSYSGRHYEQYF
>TRBV6-4|.|TRBJ2-3|TRBD2
TGTGCCAGCAGTGACAGCGGGGGGGCCACAGATACGCAGTATTTT
CASSDSGGATDTQYF
>TRBV28|.|TRBJ2-1|TRBD2
TGTGCCAGCAGTCCCCAGGAGGGAACTAGCGGGAGGTGGGCCCTTAGCTCCTACAATGAGCAGTTCTTC
CASSPQEGTSGRWALSSYNEQFF
>TRBV30|.|TRBJ1-1|.
TGTGCCTGGAGTGTACGGGAAACAGGGTTAACTGAAGCTTTCTTT
CAWSVRETGLTEAFF
>TRBV7-2|.|TRBJ2-1|.
TGTGCCAGCAGCTACGAAGGAGGGCCTTATAATGAGCAGTTCTTC
CASSYEGGPYNEQFF
>TRBV7-9|.|TRBJ2-5|.
TGTGCCAGCAGCTTAGGACAGGCCCGAGAGACCCAGTACTTC
CASSLGQARETQYF
>TRBV28|.|TRBJ1-5|TRBD1
TGTGCCAGCAGTGGGACAGGGGGTAATCAGCCCCAGCATTTT
CASSGTGGNQPQHF
>TRBV18|.|TRBJ1-1|.
TGTGCCAGCTCGGGAACCAGGGACACTGAAGCTTTCTTT
CASSGTRDTEAFF
>TRBV28|once|TRBJ1-3|.
TGTGCCAGCAGTTTCATGGGGACTGGAAACACCATATATTTT
CASSFMGTGNTIYF
>TRBV9|.|TRBJ1-5|.
TGTGCCAGCAGCCCTCGGACGGGGCCTCCCCAGCATTTT
CASSPRTGPPQHF
>TRBV10-1|.|TRBJ1-5|.
TGCGCCAGCAGTGCCTTTAGGGACCAGCCCCAGCATTTT
CASSAFRDQPQHF
>TRBV7-6|once|TRBJ2-7|TRBD1
TGTGCCAGCAGCTGGGGGACAGGGAGTGACGAGCAGTACTTC
CASSWGTGSDEQYF
>TRBV2|once|TRBJ1-5|.
TGTGCCAGCAGGCAGAGGGTGGGGTTTAGCAATCAGCCCCAGCATTTT
CASRQRVGFSNQPQHF
>TRBV5-8|.|TRBJ2-7|TRBD1
TGTGCCAGCAGCGCGGGACAGGGGGACTACGAGCAGTACTTC
CASSAGQGDYEQYF
>TRBV6-1|.|TRBJ2-7|.
TGTGCCAGCAGTGTAATAGGGAGCTCCTACGAGCAGTACTTC
CASSVIGSSYEQYF
>TRBV28|.|TRBJ1-2|.
TGTGCCAGCATCACCGGCTCCTTTAGAAACTATGGCTACACCTTC
CASITGSFRNYGYTF
>TRBV11-3|.|TRBJ2-1|TRBD1
TGTGCCAGCAGCCGACAGGGGTTTGGTGAGCAGTTCTTC
CASSRQGFGEQFF
>TRBV25-1|.|TRBJ2-5|.
TGTGCCAGCAGTGAAGATCGGCCGGGCGCTGCTATACGGGAGACCCAGTACTTC
CASSEDRPGAAIRETQYF
>TRBV30|.|TRBJ1-2|.
TGTGCCTGGAGTCCCGGGTATGGCTACACCTTC
CAWSPGYGYTF
>TRBV6-5|.|TRBJ1-3|.
TGTGCCAGCAGTTACCTTAGGGAAGGGCCCATATATTTT
CASSYLREGPIYF
>TRBV9|.|TRBJ2-7|.
TGTGCCAGCAGCCTCATCGGACCAGGTCGTACCTACGAGCAGTACTTC
CASSLIGPGRTYEQYF
>TRBV10-1|once|TRBJ2-7|TRBD1
TGCGCCAGCAGTGAGTACGGGGACAGGGGGGCCTACGAGCAGTACTTC
CASSEYGDRGAYEQYF
>TRBV5-1|.|TRBJ2-1|.
TGCGCCAGCAGCACGGACGGGGGTTCCTACAATGAGCAGTTCTTC
CASSTDGGSYNEQFF
>TRBV19|.|TRBJ2-1|.
TGTGCCAGTAGTATAACGTCGTCTTTACCCTACAATGAGCAGTTCTTC
CASSITSSLPYNEQFF
>TRBV5-1|.|TRBJ2-2|.
TGCGCCAGCAGCTTGCAAAGGGCCTTCCCCGGGGAGCTGTTTTTT
CASSLQRAFPGELFF
>TRBV15|.|TRBJ2-1|TRBD1
TGTGCCACCAGCGGGGACAGGTTCTATGAGCAGTTCTTC
CATSGDRFYEQFF
>TRBV28|.|TRBJ2-7|.
TGTGCCAGCAGTTTATTAGGTGGTGACTACGAGCAGTACTTC
CASSLLGGDYEQYF
>TRBV27|.|TRBJ2-3|.
TGTGCCAGCAGTTTATTTGGGGAGGGCACAGATACGCAGTATTTT
CASSLFGEGTDTQYF
>TRBV5-1|.|TRBJ1-1|.
TGCGCCAGCAGCTTGGTTCCCCCGGACACTGAAGCTTTCTTT
CASSLVPPDTEAFF
>TRBV7-9|.|TRBJ2-4|.
TGTGCCAGCAGCTTAGTGGTCTACGGGACGGCTTCTACCAAAAACATTCAGTACTTC
CASSLVVYGTASTKNIQYF
>TRBV7-9|.|TRBJ2-3|.
TGTGCCAGCAGCAAGAGAGGGGAGTACAGAGGTACAGATACGCAGTATTTT
CASSKRGEYRGTDTQYF